The next 23 T cell receptor beta chains were all read from a single sample in a study of blood T cell repertoires in COVID-19. Some clones are missing from TCRdb's copy, which holds only in-frame ones; the method was immunoSEQ multiplex PCR. The profile shows tens of thousands of clones, 90% of them singletons. The material sequenced was peripheral blood. Receptor source: a man aged 55 to 70 with acute or convalescent COVID-19.

CDR3 amino acids: CASTQTGGSETQYF. The CDR3 DNA follows: TGTGCCAGTACCCAGACAGGGGGATCAGAGACCCAGTACTTC. The chain links TRBV19 to TRBJ2-5; 9 bases are a match to TRBD1. Trimming removed 7 bases from V and 4 bases from J; junction bases left unmatched: 7. The germline V gene encodes CDR1 LNHDA and CDR2 SQIVND (reference sequence). CDR3 size: 14 residues.

V usage is TRBV28 and J usage is TRBJ1-5; no definite D call. The germline CDR1 and CDR2 sequences are MDHEN and SYDVKM. V was pared by 2 bases and J by 2 bases, with 7 bases between. The length of the CDR3 is 14 residues. For the CDR3, the DNA is TGTGCCAGCAGTTTAACCAGTGGCAATCAGCCCCAGCATTTT. Amino acids: CASSLTSGNQPQHF.

CDR3 in amino acids: CASSSLRRVETQYF. Written as DNA, the CDR3 is TGTGCCAGCAGCTCTCTAAGACGGGTAGAGACCCAGTACTTC. V usage is TRBV11-3 and J usage is TRBJ2-5; D is unclear. Germline V gene lookup returns CDR1 SGHNT and CDR2 YENEEA. The CDR3 sequence is 14 residues long. V was pared by 4 bases and J by 4 bases, with 13 bases between.

The chain has TRBV19 and TRBJ2-7; 14 bases are a match to TRBD2. The J segment lost 6 bases and the V segment lost 5 bases, leaving 6 bases of the junction unmatched. CDR1 and CDR2 (germline): LNHDA, SQIVND (reference sequence). The CDR3 runs 15 residues. The CDR3 sequence: CASSVGLAGAGEQYF. The CDR3 region has the DNA TGTGCCAGTAGTGTGGGACTAGCGGGAGCTGGCGAGCAGTACTTC.

This clone showed up just once. The chain has TRBV28 and TRBJ2-7; 11 bases fit TRBD2. The CDR3 contains 15 residues. The germline V gene encodes CDR1 MDHEN and CDR2 SYDVKM. Trimming cost V 2 bases and J 3 bases; bases outside gene matches: 3. CDR3 bases: TGTGCCAGCAGTTTACCCGGGACTAGCGGCTACGAGCAGTACTTC. Translating gives CASSLPGTSGYEQYF.

This clone turned up a few times. The chain carries TRBV7-9 and TRBJ1-3; 9 bases map to TRBD1. With V trimmed by 1 base and J by 4 bases, 2 bases remained unmatched. This CDR3 comprises 15 residues. CDR1 SEHNR and CDR2 FQNEAQ come from the germline V gene (reference sequence). Here the CDR3 reads CASSLGTGAGNTIYF. Written as DNA, the CDR3 is TGTGCCAGCAGCTTAGGGACAGGGGCCGGAAACACCATATATTTT.

Regarding this clone: At one end, the junction sequence differs from germline, possibly due to a read error. The chain employs TRBV7-9 and TRBJ2-5, with a possible D match to TRBD1 (6 bases). This CDR3 has 13 residues. Germline V gene sequence: CDR1 SEHNR, CDR2 FQNEAQ (reference sequence). CDR3 sequence reads: CASSSGHQGTQYF. CDR3 DNA: TGTGCCAGCAGCTCGGGACACCAAGGGACCCAGTACTTC.

The V call is TRBV9, the J call TRBJ2-1, with TRBD2 as a possible D gene (6 bases). The CDR3 is 15 amino acids. The V end lost 3 bases, the J end lost 6 bases, and 16 bases lay between the germline ends. Germline V CDR1 and CDR2: SGDLS, YYNGEE. This CDR3 is CASSALTGAGNEQFF. The DNA for the CDR3 is TGTGCCAGCAGCGCTCTCACGGGAGCGGGCAATGAGCAGTTCTTC. The entire variable domain, with the rest obtained from reference TRBV9 and TRBJ2-1, is as follows: DSGVTQTPKHLITATGQRVTLRCSPRSGDLSVYWYQQSLDQGLQFLIQYYNGEERAKGNILERFSAQQFPDLHSELNLSSLELGDSALYFCASSALTGAGNEQFFGPGTRLTVL.

This clone was observed a few times. The CDR3 DNA is TGTGCCAGTAGTCTACCCCGCGGGCAGCTCAATGAGCAGTTCTTC. Translated: CASSLPRGQLNEQFF. The chain joins TRBV19 to TRBJ2-1; possible D gene TRBD2, 5 bases. Per germline, CDR1 LNHDA and CDR2 SQIVND (reference sequence). The CDR3 has 15 residues. With 5 bases removed from V and 6 bases from J, the gap between germline ends came to 17 bases. The full variable domain, with the rest looked up from reference TRBV19 and TRBJ2-1, is DGGITQSPKYLFRKEGQNVTLSCEQNLNHDAMYWYRQDPGQGLRLIYYSQIVNDFQKGDIAEGYSVSREKKESFPLTVTSAQKNPTAFYLCASSLPRGQLNEQFFGPGTRLTVL.

As DNA, the CDR3 is TGTGCCAGCAGCCAAACACAGGCTGGAAACACCATATATTTT. As protein: CASSQTQAGNTIYF. The V gene is TRBV3-1 (or the pseudogene TRBV3-2), the J gene TRBJ1-3, with a weak D call TRBD1 (5 bases). There are 14 residues in the CDR3. Between the trimmed V and J ends, which lost 2 bases and 2 bases, there was a span of 7 bases. The germline gives CDR1 LGHDT, CDR2 YNNKEL (reference sequence).

J is TRBJ2-5 and V is TRBV30; D is uncertain. The CDR3 is 13 residues long. The germline V gene encodes CDR1 GTSNPN and CDR2 SVGIG (reference sequence). Trimming removed 2 bases at V and 4 bases at J, with 11 bases between. CDR3 sequence (DNA): TGTGCCTGGAGTCCCACTACCACAGAGACCCAGTACTTC. Translated, it gives CAWSPTTTETQYF.

V usage is TRBV27 and J usage is TRBJ2-3; 8 bases fit TRBD2. Looked up from germline, CDR1 is MNHEY and CDR2 is SMNVEV (reference sequence). V dropped 7 bases and J dropped 3; count of bases not matched to a gene: 12. The CDR3 sequence is 16 residues long. The CDR3 DNA sequence: TGTGCCAGCACCAAAATTATCCCGGGGGGGACAGATACGCAGTATTTT. Translated, it gives CASTKIIPGGTDTQYF.

The V gene is TRBV24-1, the J gene TRBJ2-2; D not certain. The CDR3 is 16 amino acids. Germline V gene lookup returns CDR1 KGHDR and CDR2 SFDVKD. V lost 3 bases and J 1 base, leaving 11 bases between the germline ends. CDR3 nucleotide sequence: TGTGCCACCAGTGATGTGGGCAGCAAGAACACCGGGGAGCTGTTTTTT. It is translated as CATSDVGSKNTGELFF.

The rearrangement links TRBV6-5 to TRBJ2-3, with TRBD2 identical over 10 bases. CDR3 size: 15 residues. The junction had 7 bases not matched to a gene; V was cut back by 6 bases and J by 4 bases. Germline CDR1 reads MNHEY; CDR2 reads SVGAGI. CDR3 region: CASSPGLARADTQYF. DNA of the CDR3: TGTGCCAGCAGCCCGGGACTAGCGCGCGCAGATACGCAGTATTTT.

The genes are TRBV11-2 and TRBJ1-1; D remains ambiguous. CDR3 size: 15 residues. Per the germline V gene, CDR1 is SGHAT and CDR2 is FQNNGV. The V gene lost 5 bases and the J gene lost 0 bases, with 13 bases spanning the gap. The CDR3 spells CASSNSGNMNTEAFF. The CDR3 DNA is TGTGCCAGCAGCAACTCAGGTAACATGAACACTGAAGCTTTCTTT.

By share of the sample, this clone is medium-sized. The chain joins TRBV5-1 to TRBJ2-3, with unresolved D. V was trimmed by 4 bases and J by 0 bases, leaving 15 bases between them. CDR1 and CDR2 (germline): SGHRS, YFSETQ. The CDR3 runs to 16 residues. The CDR3 DNA sequence: TGCGCCAGCAGCGTCGACTTTCCCACTAGCACAGATACGCAGTATTTT. This encodes CASSVDFPTSTDTQYF.

This clone appeared once. The chain links TRBV27 to TRBJ2-7, with TRBD2 matching over 7 bases. Germline CDR1 and CDR2: MNHEY and SMNVEV (reference sequence). The CDR3 is made up of 15 amino acids. V gave up 5 bases and J gave up 0 bases; unmatched junction bases: 7. The CDR3 sequence: CASSPTSASSYEQYF. DNA of the CDR3: TGTGCCAGCAGTCCTACTAGCGCGAGCTCCTACGAGCAGTACTTC.

This rearrangement joins TRBV30 to TRBJ1-5, with a possible D match to TRBD1 (5 bases). With 1 base removed from V and 5 bases from J, the gap between germline ends came to 15 bases. Germline V CDR1 and CDR2: GTSNPN, SVGIG (reference sequence). The CDR3 covers 15 residues. The CDR3, as DNA: TGTGCCTGGAGTGGGAAAGACTGGGGGGATCAGCCCCAGCATTTT. It encodes CAWSGKDWGDQPQHF.

The rearrangement links TRBV7-3 to TRBJ2-7, with D unresolved. This CDR3 contains 15 residues. The V end lost 2 bases, the J end lost 2 bases, and 13 bases lay between the germline ends. The V gene's germline CDR1 is SGHTA and CDR2 FQGTGA. CDR3: CASSLGRSATYEQYF. The CDR3 DNA reads TGTGCCAGCAGCTTAGGCAGATCAGCGACCTACGAGCAGTACTTC.

The V gene is TRBV19, the J gene TRBJ1-5, with D possibly TRBD1 on 6 matching bases. Trimming shortened V by 7 bases and J by 10 bases, and 14 bases separated the two germline ends. Germline V gives CDR1 LNHDA, CDR2 SQIVND (reference sequence). This CDR3 has 12 residues. The CDR3 spells CASTSQGGPQHF. In DNA form, the CDR3 reads TGTGCCAGTACCTCACAGGGCGGACCCCAGCATTTT.

The chain uses TRBV28 and TRBJ2-5; 10 bases are a match to TRBD2. CDR3 size: 17 residues. Germline V gene sequence: CDR1 MDHEN, CDR2 SYDVKM. The V gene end was trimmed by 4 bases and the J gene end by 0 bases; junction bases not matched to a gene: 8. The CDR3 here is CASSSVAGGLNQETQYF. For the CDR3, the DNA is TGTGCCAGCAGTTCGGTAGCGGGAGGCTTGAACCAAGAGACCCAGTACTTC.

The chain combines TRBV5-5 with TRBJ1-4; 8 nucleotides match TRBD1. V gave up 3 bases and J gave up 6 bases; unmatched junction bases: 7. The CDR3 runs 15 residues. CDR1 and CDR2 from the germline V gene are SGHKS and YYEKEE (reference sequence). The CDR3, as DNA: TGTGCCAGCAGCTACCGGCTACAGGGGGATGAAAAACTGTTTTTT. As protein: CASSYRLQGDEKLFF.

The chain links TRBV30 to TRBJ1-6, with D tentatively TRBD1 (6 bases). V shed 2 bases and J shed 3 bases, with 11 bases lying between them. The CDR3 runs to 15 residues. Germline V gives CDR1 GTSNPN, CDR2 SVGIG (reference sequence). CDR3 coding DNA: TGTGCCTGGAGTCCAGGGGTTTTCTATAATTCACCCCTCCACTTT. This codes for CAWSPGVFYNSPLHF.